The 7 T cell receptor beta chains below all came from one sample that was sequenced in a study of response to subunit inactivated influenza vaccine. TCRdb independently ran MiXCR on the RT-PCR reads; one entry per CDR3 protein. The repertoire consists of just over 300,000 distinct CDR3 sequences, with over 20% occurring once and the leading ten covering 10%. The sequencing here drew on PBMCs from blood, taken about 20 months after vaccination. The receptors originated from a man between 50 and 75 years old who received an inactivated influenza vaccine.

This clonotype was picked up a small number of times. This rearrangement joins TRBV7-2 to TRBJ2-3, with 10 bases matching TRBD2. In germline, CDR1 is SGHTA, CDR2 FQGNSA. This CDR3 spans 16 amino acids. V trimming: 5 bases; J trimming: 2 bases; junction bases outside the gene matches: 7. This CDR3 is CASSPLSGGPTDTQYF. In DNA, the CDR3 is TGTGCCAGCAGCCCCCTTAGCGGGGGGCCCACAGATACGCAGTATTTT.

J is TRBJ2-7 and V is TRBV7-9; possibly TRBD1 for D (6 bases). Deletions cut 4 bases from V and 1 base from J, with 17 bases between. CDR1 is SEHNR and CDR2 is FQNEAQ in the germline V gene (reference sequence). There are 16 residues in the CDR3. CDR3 nucleotide sequence: TGTGCCAGCAGCTCCATGTACACAAGGGGGTCCTACGAGCAGTACTTC. This codes for CASSSMYTRGSYEQYF.

This clonotype was seen a few times. This sequence joins TRBV6-1 and TRBJ2-7; D might be TRBD2 (6 bases). The germline V gene has CDR1 MNHNS and CDR2 SASEGT. The CDR3 has 15 amino acids. Trimming stripped 6 bases from V and 0 bases from J, with 15 bases between. Here the CDR3 reads CASRPRDWSSYEQYF. CDR3 DNA sequence: TGTGCCAGCAGACCCCGGGACTGGAGCTCCTACGAGCAGTACTTC.

This clonotype occurred a few times. This chain joins TRBV29-1 and TRBJ1-2, with 10 bases aligning to TRBD1. Germline loops: CDR1 SQVTM, CDR2 ANQGSEA. The CDR3 is 13 residues long. The J segment lost 8 bases and the V segment lost 5 bases, leaving 8 bases of the junction unmatched. CDR3 coding DNA: TGCAGCGTTCGGACAGGGGGTAGGAAAGGCTACACCTTC. Translated: CSVRTGGRKGYTF.

The rearrangement uses TRBV6-1 and TRBJ1-1; the D is unclear. Trimming cost V 5 bases and J 6 bases, with 19 bases left between them. Germline V gene data show CDR1 as MNHNS and CDR2 as SASEGT. The CDR3 is 15 residues long. This CDR3 reads CASSPSAFGRSEAFF. The CDR3 DNA follows: TGTGCCAGCAGTCCCTCAGCCTTTGGAAGGTCTGAAGCTTTCTTT.

CDR3 loop: CASSHIRDRGNEQFF. For the CDR3, the DNA is TGTGCCAGCAGCCATATCCGGGACAGGGGAAATGAGCAGTTCTTC. V gene TRBV7-2 combines with J gene TRBJ2-1; 10 bases line up with TRBD1. V lost 5 bases to trimming and J lost 7 bases; unmatched junction nucleotides: 8. Germline V CDR1 and CDR2: SGHTA, FQGNSA. This CDR3 comprises 15 residues.

This clonotype has a count of ten or more. The chain has TRBV27 and TRBJ1-1, with 8 positions matching TRBD1. Germline loops: CDR1 MNHEY, CDR2 SMNVEV (reference sequence). This CDR3 spans 17 amino acids. The V gene end was trimmed by 5 bases and the J gene end by 1 base; junction bases not matched to a gene: 12. CDR3 in DNA: TGTGCCAGCAGTAACTTGGGGACAGGCGTCTGGAACACTGAAGCTTTCTTT. Protein product: CASSNLGTGVWNTEAFF.